This entry describes one T cell receptor (beta chain). The sample originates from a study of blood T cell repertoires in COVID-19. Clones were read by immunoSEQ multiplex PCR, and TCRdb kept only the in-frame ones, dropping some. The sample holds 350,000 or so clones, approximately 92% seen once. This CDR3 is built from 14 residues. The germline CDR1 and CDR2 sequences are SGHAT and FQDESV (reference sequence). V lost 5 bases and J lost 7; bases outside the gene matches: 6. Sequenced material: PBMCs or T cells enriched from blood (not recorded which). J is TRBJ2-1 and V is TRBV11-1; 9 nucleotides match TRBD1. The receptor's source is a woman aged 25 to 39 who had recovered from COVID-19. In nucleotides, the CDR3 is TGTGCCAGCAGCCCCGGGACAGGGATGAATGAGCAGTTCTTC. This encodes CASSPGTGMNEQFF.